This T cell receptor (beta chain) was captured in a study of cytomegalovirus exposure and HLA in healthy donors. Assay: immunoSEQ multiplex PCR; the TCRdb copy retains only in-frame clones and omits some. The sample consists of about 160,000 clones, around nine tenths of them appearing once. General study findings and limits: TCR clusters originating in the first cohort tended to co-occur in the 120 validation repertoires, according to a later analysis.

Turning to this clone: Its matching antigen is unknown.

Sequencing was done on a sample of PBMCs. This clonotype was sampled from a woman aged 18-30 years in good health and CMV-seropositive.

In DNA form, the CDR3 reads TGCGCCAGCACAAAACTAGCGGGAGACACCGGGGAGCTGTTTTTT. Amino acid sequence: CASTKLAGDTGELFF. V usage is TRBV5-1 and J usage is TRBJ2-2; TRBD2 agrees at 11 bases. This CDR3 contains 15 residues. The V gene end was trimmed by 6 bases and the J gene end by 3 bases; junction bases not matched to a gene: 4. The germline V gene encodes CDR1 SGHRS and CDR2 YFSETQ.